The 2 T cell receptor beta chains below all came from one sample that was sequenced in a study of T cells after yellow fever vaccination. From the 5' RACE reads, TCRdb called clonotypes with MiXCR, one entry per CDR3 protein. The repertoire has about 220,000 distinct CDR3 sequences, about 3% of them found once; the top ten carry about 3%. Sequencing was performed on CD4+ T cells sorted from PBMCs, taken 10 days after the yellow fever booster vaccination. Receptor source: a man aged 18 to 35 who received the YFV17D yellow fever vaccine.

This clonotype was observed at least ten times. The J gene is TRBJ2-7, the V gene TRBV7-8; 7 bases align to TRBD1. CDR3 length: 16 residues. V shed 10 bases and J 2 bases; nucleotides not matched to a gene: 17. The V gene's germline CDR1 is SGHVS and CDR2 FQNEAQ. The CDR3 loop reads CATSQNPGTVTYEQYF. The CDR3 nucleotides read TGTGCCACCTCTCAAAACCCAGGGACAGTTACCTACGAGCAGTACTTC.

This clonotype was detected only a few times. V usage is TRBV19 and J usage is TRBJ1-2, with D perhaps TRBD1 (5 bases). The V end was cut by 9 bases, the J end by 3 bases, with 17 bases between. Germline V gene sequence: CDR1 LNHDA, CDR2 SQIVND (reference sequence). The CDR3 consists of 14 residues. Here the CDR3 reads CASRDRVRDYGYTF. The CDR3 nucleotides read TGTGCCAGCCGGGACCGCGTGAGGGACTATGGCTACACCTTC.